The 31 T cell receptor beta chains presented below share a single source sample, sequenced in a study of T cells in Graves' hyperthyroidism and ophthalmopathy. Template material for amplifying TCR beta CDR3 regions consisted of RNA transcripts. TCR CDR3 underwent first-round RT-PCR with the HTBI primer set. TCRdb fed the multiplex PCR reads into MiXCR, producing one record per CDR3 protein. The data hold more than 150,000 distinct CDR3 sequences, with approximately 17% observed a single time. Input material: blood. These receptor sequences come from a woman aged 45-65 years with Graves' hyperthyroidism.

Worth noting for this clonotype: This may come from a read error, since a much larger clone is one base off. The chain has TRBV20-1 and TRBJ1-2; D might be TRBD1 (5 bases). The CDR3 is 13 residues long. Germline assignment: CDR1 DFQATT and CDR2 SNEGSKA (reference sequence). The chain's CDR3 is CSTRERDGYGYTF. CDR3 bases: TGCAGTACTAGAGAAAGGGACGGGTATGGCTACACCTTC.

This clonotype occurred many times. The V call is TRBV27, the J call TRBJ1-1, with 7 bases fitting TRBD1. V lost 5 bases to trimming and J lost 2 bases; unmatched junction nucleotides: 11. CDR3 length equals 16 residues. Germline-derived CDR1 and CDR2 are MNHEY and SMNVEV (reference sequence). CDR3 in amino acids: CASSRRPGQKNTEAFF. The CDR3 DNA is TGTGCCAGCAGTCGAAGACCGGGACAGAAAAACACTGAAGCTTTCTTT.

This sequence joins TRBV19 and TRBJ1-2; 8 bases are a match to TRBD1. Germline V gene lookup returns CDR1 LNHDA and CDR2 SQIVND (reference sequence). The CDR3 spans 17 residues. Losses at the gene ends were 3 bases for V and 4 bases for J; bases not matched to a gene: 13. CDR3 protein: CASSIPGQETSLYGYTF. For the CDR3, the DNA is TGTGCCAGTAGTATTCCGGGACAGGAAACAAGCCTCTATGGCTACACCTTC. Looking up the rest from reference TRBV19 and TRBJ1-2 gives the full variable domain: DGGITQSPKYLFRKEGQNVTLSCEQNLNHDAMYWYRQDPGQGLRLIYYSQIVNDFQKGDIAEGYSVSREKKESFPLTVTSAQKNPTAFYLCASSIPGQETSLYGYTFGSGTRLTVV.

As regards this clonotype: This sequence may be a read error, since a much larger clone differs from it by one base. The chain combines TRBV3-1 with TRBJ2-1, with 15 bases lining up with TRBD2. The CDR3 is made up of 13 amino acids. V shed 8 bases, J shed 13 bases, and the junction held 6 bases outside the gene matches. Germline V gives CDR1 LGHDT, CDR2 YNNKEL (reference sequence). The CDR3 nucleotides are TGTGCCAGCGGCCGGACTAGCGGGGGGGCCCAGTTCTTC. Translated, it gives CASGRTSGGAQFF.

Many counts were recorded for this clonotype. This sequence joins TRBV15 and TRBJ2-7, with D unclear. This CDR3 has 12 amino acids. Germline V gene data show CDR1 as LNHNV and CDR2 as YYDKDF (reference sequence). V was clipped by 0 bases and J by 7 bases, with 7 bases between them. The CDR3 loop reads CATSREGREQYF. CDR3 DNA: TGTGCCACCAGCAGAGAGGGAAGGGAGCAGTACTTC.

This clonotype was counted ten times or more. The chain joins TRBV28 to TRBJ1-4; D might be TRBD1 (6 bases). The CDR3 covers 13 residues. The V and J ends lost 5 bases and 8 bases respectively, with 12 bases between them. Germline V CDR1 and CDR2: MDHEN, SYDVKM. The CDR3 is CASSQGGEEKLFF. The CDR3 DNA is TGTGCCAGCAGTCAAGGGGGGGAAGAAAAACTGTTTTTT. Full variable domain (outside the CDR3, taken from reference TRBV28 and TRBJ1-4): DVKVTQSSRYLVKRTGEKVFLECVQDMDHENMFWYRQDPGLGLRLIYFSYDVKMKEKGDIPEGYSVSREKKERFSLILESASTNQTSMYLCASSQGGEEKLFFGSGTQLSVL.

In this sample, this clonotype turned up many times. The J gene is TRBJ2-7, the V gene TRBV28; TRBD2 aligns across 7 bases. Germline trimming cut 7 bases from V and 2 bases from J; bases unmatched to any gene: 8. The CDR3 extends over 14 amino acids. In germline, CDR1 is MDHEN, CDR2 SYDVKM. In DNA form, the CDR3 reads TGTGCCAGCATGAGGGGCGGGGGTCCCTACGAGCAGTACTTC. It translates to CASMRGGGPYEQYF.

The gene calls are TRBV20-1 and TRBJ1-2; tentatively, D is TRBD1 (6 bases). Per the germline V gene, CDR1 is DFQATT and CDR2 is SNEGSKA (reference sequence). The CDR3 totals 13 residues. V shed 6 bases and J shed 6 bases, with 17 bases lying between them. CDR3 loop: CSAIIQGRDGYTF. In DNA form, the CDR3 reads TGCAGTGCCATAATACAGGGCCGGGATGGCTACACCTTC.

This clonotype was seen ten or more times. The V call is TRBV28, the J call TRBJ2-7; D gene unclear. The ends were cut back, 7 bases at V and 5 bases at J, with 24 bases in the middle. Per germline, CDR1 MDHEN and CDR2 SYDVKM. This CDR3 is 16 amino acids long. This CDR3 reads CASTPARQFRLDEQYF. CDR3 sequence (DNA): TGTGCCAGCACCCCGGCTAGGCAGTTTAGACTTGACGAGCAGTACTTC.

There are many counts of this clonotype. The V call is TRBV7-3, the J call TRBJ2-1, with a weak D call TRBD2 (5 bases). CDR3 length equals 15 residues. CDR1 SGHTA and CDR2 FQGTGA come from the germline V gene. Trimming took off 0 bases at V and 7 bases at J, with 13 bases between the two ends. As DNA, the CDR3 is TGTGCCAGCAGCTTAACCGGGGATGGTATGAATGAGCAGTTCTTC. Encoded protein: CASSLTGDGMNEQFF.

In the case of this clonotype: A much larger clone lies a single base off, so this may be a read error. The chain carries TRBV27 and TRBJ1-1; D may be TRBD1 (6 bases). The CDR3 loop spans 14 amino acids. The germline V gene encodes CDR1 MNHEY and CDR2 SMNVEV (reference sequence). The CDR3 DNA follows: TGTGCCAGCAGTTTACAGGGGAGGGACACTGTAGCTTTCTTT. The encoded protein is CASSLQGRDTVAFF.

In this sample, this clonotype turned up a few times. The genes are TRBV7-6 and TRBJ2-5; possible D gene TRBD1, 5 bases. Germline V gives CDR1 SGHVS, CDR2 FNYEAQ. This CDR3 region has 15 residues. Trimming removed 5 bases at V and 0 bases at J, with 13 bases between. CDR3 sequence reads: CASSPNSGYQETQYF. In nucleotides, the CDR3 is TGTGCCAGCAGCCCCAATTCAGGGTACCAAGAGACCCAGTACTTC. Supplemented by reference TRBV7-6 and TRBJ2-5, the full variable domain reads GAGVSQSPRYKVTKRGQDVALRCDPISGHVSLYWYRQALGQGPEFLTYFNYEAQQDKSGLPNDRFSAERPEGSISTLTIQRTEQRDSAMYRCASSPNSGYQETQYFGPGTRLLVL.

This clonotype was counted many times. V and J are TRBV7-9 and TRBJ2-7; TRBD2 matches at 8 bases. With V trimmed by 2 bases and J by 5 bases, 11 bases remained unmatched. The germline CDR1 and CDR2 sequences are SEHNR and FQNEAQ (reference sequence). The CDR3 runs 16 residues. CDR3 amino acids: CASSLTLAGLGHEQYF. CDR3 nucleotides: TGTGCCAGCAGCTTAACGTTAGCGGGGTTAGGCCACGAGCAGTACTTC.

V is TRBV28 and J is TRBJ2-1, with TRBD2 matching over 11 bases. CDR3 length equals 16 residues. J lost 8 bases, V lost 2 bases, and 8 bases had no gene match. Germline V gene sequence: CDR1 MDHEN, CDR2 SYDVKM. In DNA form, the CDR3 reads TGTGCCAGCAGTTTACTAGCGGGAGGTCAGTACTATGAGCAGTTCTTC. Translating it yields CASSLLAGGQYYEQFF.

This clonotype was seen at least ten times. J is TRBJ1-3 and V is TRBV5-1; D unresolved. This CDR3 is built from 14 residues. Germline CDR1 SGHRS, CDR2 YFSETQ. V was pared by 4 bases and J by 0 bases, with 8 bases between. The DNA of the CDR3 is TGCGCCAGCAGCCCAGCGAGCTCTGGAAACACCATATATTTT. It translates to CASSPASSGNTIYF.

The table lists this clonotype with many counts. The V gene is TRBV20-1, the J gene TRBJ2-1; TRBD2 agrees at 11 bases. The CDR3 runs 16 residues. V gave up 5 bases and J gave up 2 bases; unmatched junction bases: 8. Germline V lookup: CDR1 DFQATT, CDR2 SNEGSKA (reference sequence). The CDR3 region has the DNA TGCAGTGCTGCCGTGGGACTAGCGGTAACCTACAATGAGCAGTTCTTC. It encodes CSAAVGLAVTYNEQFF.

Remarks on this clonotype: A clone one base away is much larger, so this may be a read error. CDR3 amino acids: CASSYTNRDSPLHF. The CDR3 DNA reads as TGTGCCAGCAGCTACACGAATCGAGATTCACCCCTCCACTTT. J is TRBJ1-6 and V is TRBV7-3; no definite D call. Trimming removed 4 bases at V and 8 bases at J, with 12 bases between. CDR3 length equals 14 residues. Germline CDR1 is SGHTA and CDR2 is FQGTGA.

This clonotype was counted at least ten times. The CDR3 region is CSARGQGGYGYTF. The CDR3 coding sequence is TGCAGTGCTAGGGGACAGGGAGGATATGGCTACACCTTC. The chain couples TRBV20-1 to TRBJ1-2, with 9 positions matching TRBD1. Trimming took 3 bases from V and 5 from J; bases not matched to a gene: 4. From germline, CDR1 is DFQATT and CDR2 SNEGSKA (reference sequence). This CDR3 comprises 13 residues.

This clonotype was detected ten times or more. The chain's CDR3 is CASSVGGSAYEQYF. DNA of the CDR3: TGTGCCAGCAGCGTAGGAGGGTCCGCCTACGAGCAGTACTTC. The J gene is TRBJ2-7, the V gene TRBV9; TRBD2 might be the D (5 bases). Deletions cut 0 bases from V and 2 bases from J, with 9 bases between. This CDR3 is built from 14 residues. The germline V gene encodes CDR1 SGDLS and CDR2 YYNGEE.

For this clonotype: One junction end disagrees with the germline gene, perhaps due to a read error. The chain combines TRBV20-1 with TRBJ2-7, with 10 bases fitting TRBD2. The germline gives CDR1 DFQATT, CDR2 SNEGSKA (reference sequence). The CDR3 runs to 16 residues. The CDR3 is CSARDRRTSGTYEQCF. CDR3 sequence (DNA): TGCAGTGCTAGAGATCGCAGGACTAGCGGTACCTACGAGCAGTGCTTC.

This clonotype has at least ten counts. The rearrangement links TRBV10-2 to TRBJ2-1; TRBD2 matches at 9 bases. V lost 5 bases, J lost 6 bases, and 11 bases stayed unmatched. Per the germline V gene, CDR1 is WSHSY and CDR2 is SAAADI. This CDR3 is 16 amino acids long. The CDR3 is CASSLLSGGVGNEQFF. The CDR3 region has the DNA TGCGCCAGCAGTTTACTTAGCGGGGGAGTCGGCAATGAGCAGTTCTTC.

This clonotype was recorded a few times. V and J are TRBV27 and TRBJ2-1, with D possibly called TRBD1 or TRBD2 (5 bases each). Germline CDR1 and CDR2: MNHEY and SMNVEV (reference sequence). CDR3 length equals 13 residues. The ends were cut back, 3 bases at V and 10 bases at J, with 13 bases in the middle. The DNA for the CDR3 is TGTGCCAGCAGTTTTCAGGGAGACCGGGAGCAGTTCTTC. Protein sequence: CASSFQGDREQFF.

The CDR3 bases are TGTGCCAGCAGCCCCGACAGCCTAAAGGAAAAACTGTTTTTT. This sequence encodes CASSPDSLKEKLFF. The chain employs TRBV12-3 or TRBV12-4 and TRBJ1-4, with a possible D match to TRBD1 (5 bases). V lost 6 bases and J 8 bases, leaving 16 bases between the germline ends. The CDR3 is 14 residues long.

This clonotype was seen a single time. This may stem from a read error, because a much larger clone lies one nucleotide away. This chain links TRBV7-3 with TRBJ2-5; the match to TRBD2 covers 8 bases. This CDR3 contains 15 residues. CDR1 is SGHTA and CDR2 is FQGTGA in the germline V gene. V lost 3 bases and J lost 7; bases outside the gene matches: 10. This CDR3 is CASSFSTSVGGTQYF. The CDR3 DNA reads as TGTGCCAGCAGCTTTTCGACTAGCGTGGGGGGGACCCAGTACTTC.

This clonotype was counted a single time. V usage is TRBV7-9 and J usage is TRBJ2-1; 9 nucleotides agree with TRBD1. This CDR3 region has 14 residues. V lost 4 bases to trimming and J lost 6 bases; unmatched junction nucleotides: 4. Germline V CDR1 and CDR2: SEHNR, FQNEAQ (reference sequence). CDR3: CASSSDRGINEQFF. Written as DNA, the CDR3 is TGTGCCAGCAGCTCGGACAGGGGAATCAATGAGCAGTTCTTC.

In its sample, this clonotype was seen a few times. The chain joins TRBV20-1 to TRBJ2-5; tentative D call: TRBD1 (5 bases). Germline V gene data show CDR1 as DFQATT and CDR2 as SNEGSKA (reference sequence). The CDR3 length is 13 residues. Trimming cost V 2 bases and J 3 bases, with 10 bases left between them. The CDR3 bases are TGCAGTGCTAGACGTTGGGGCGAAGAGACCCAGTACTTC. This sequence encodes CSARRWGEETQYF.

This clonotype appeared many times. V is TRBV9 and J is TRBJ1-2; perhaps TRBD1 as D (5 bases). Germline CDR1 reads SGDLS; CDR2 reads YYNGEE. This CDR3 is 13 amino acids long. Trimming removed 2 bases at V and 4 bases at J, with 9 bases between. As DNA, the CDR3 is TGTGCCAGCAGCGTGAAAGGGACCTATGGCTACACCTTC. Translation: CASSVKGTYGYTF.

At least ten counts were recorded for this clonotype. The chain has TRBV20-1 and TRBJ2-1, with D unresolved. V was clipped by 0 bases and J by 0 bases, with 6 bases between them. This CDR3 has 14 amino acids. Germline lookup yields CDR1 DFQATT and CDR2 SNEGSKA (reference sequence). DNA for the CDR3: TGCAGTGCTAGAGATCTTGCCTCCTACAATGAGCAGTTCTTC. It translates to CSARDLASYNEQFF.

At least ten counts were recorded for this clonotype. The genes are TRBV6-1 and TRBJ1-3; a weak D match, TRBD1 (5 bases). V dropped 6 bases and J dropped 0 bases, with 12 bases sitting between them. This CDR3 has 15 amino acids. The germline CDR1 and CDR2 sequences are MNHNS and SASEGT. CDR3 bases: TGTGCCAGCAGCGGCGACAGATTCTCTGGAAACACCATATATTTT. Residues: CASSGDRFSGNTIYF.

The chain has TRBV28 and TRBJ1-5; a possible D gene is TRBD1 (5 bases). Germline V lookup: CDR1 MDHEN, CDR2 SYDVKM. The CDR3 is 16 amino acids. The V end was cut by 3 bases, the J end by 6 bases, with 18 bases between. Here the CDR3 reads CASSFWRDSLSQPQHF. CDR3 bases: TGTGCCAGCAGTTTCTGGCGGGACTCTCTCAGTCAGCCCCAGCATTTT.

In this sample, this clonotype turned up many times. The V gene is TRBV20-1, the J gene TRBJ2-7, with 8 bases fitting TRBD1. J was trimmed by 4 bases and V by 6 bases; bases with no gene match: 8. CDR3 size: 13 residues. Germline values: CDR1 DFQATT, CDR2 SNEGSKA (reference sequence). In DNA, the CDR3 is TGCAGTGCGCGAGACAGGGGTTGGTACGAGCAGTACTTC. This codes for CSARDRGWYEQYF.